The T cell receptor (beta chain) described here comes from a study of blood T cell repertoires in COVID-19. The table came from immunoSEQ multiplex PCR; TCRdb's copy has only in-frame clones and leaves some out. The sample lists more than 200,000 clones, 89% seen once, with roughly 4% in the top ten. The CDR3 length is 14 residues. Germline-derived CDR1 and CDR2 are MGHRA and YSYEKL. The trim removed 3 bases at V and 5 bases at J, leaving 3 bases unmatched. The sequenced sample consisted of PBMCs or T cells enriched from blood (not recorded which). This chain joins TRBV4-1 and TRBJ1-5; 8 bases agree with TRBD1. The clonotype was recovered from a woman aged 25 to 39 with acute COVID-19. As DNA, the CDR3 is TGCGCCAGCAGCCACTGGACAGGGCATCAGCCCCAGCATTTT. This sequence encodes CASSHWTGHQPQHF.